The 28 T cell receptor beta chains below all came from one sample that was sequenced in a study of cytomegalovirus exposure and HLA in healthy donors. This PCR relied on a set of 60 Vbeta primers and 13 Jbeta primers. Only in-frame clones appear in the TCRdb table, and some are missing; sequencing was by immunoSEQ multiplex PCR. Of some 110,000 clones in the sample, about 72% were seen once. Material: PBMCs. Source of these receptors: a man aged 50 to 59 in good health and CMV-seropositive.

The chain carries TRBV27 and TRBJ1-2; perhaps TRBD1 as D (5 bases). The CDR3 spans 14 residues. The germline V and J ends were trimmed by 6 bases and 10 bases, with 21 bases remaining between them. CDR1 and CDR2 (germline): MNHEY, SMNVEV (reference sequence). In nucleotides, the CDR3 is TGTGCCAGCAGCCCAGGGCAGGGTGTTAAGGTCTACACCTTC. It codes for CASSPGQGVKVYTF.

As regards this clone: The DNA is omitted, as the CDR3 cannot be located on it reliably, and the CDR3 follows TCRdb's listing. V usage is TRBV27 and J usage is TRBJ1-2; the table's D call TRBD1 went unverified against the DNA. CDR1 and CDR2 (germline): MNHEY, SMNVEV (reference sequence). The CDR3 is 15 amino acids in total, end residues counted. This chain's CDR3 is CASSTSTGRNYGYTF.

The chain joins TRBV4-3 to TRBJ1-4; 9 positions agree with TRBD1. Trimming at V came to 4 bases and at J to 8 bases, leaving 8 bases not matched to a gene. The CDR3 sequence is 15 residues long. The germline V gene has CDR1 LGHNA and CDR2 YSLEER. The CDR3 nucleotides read TGCGCCAGCAGCCCCTTGGGACAGGGAAAAGAAAAACTGTTTTTT. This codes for CASSPLGQGKEKLFF.

CDR3 amino acids: CASSPQGLGNTIYF. The DNA of the CDR3 is TGTGCCAGCAGCCCGCAGGGGCTCGGAAACACCATATATTTT. The J gene is TRBJ1-3, the V gene TRBV7-6; a weak D match, TRBD1 (6 bases). Germline CDR1 and CDR2: SGHVS and FNYEAQ. V lost 5 bases and J lost 4, with 12 bases in between. This CDR3 contains 14 residues.

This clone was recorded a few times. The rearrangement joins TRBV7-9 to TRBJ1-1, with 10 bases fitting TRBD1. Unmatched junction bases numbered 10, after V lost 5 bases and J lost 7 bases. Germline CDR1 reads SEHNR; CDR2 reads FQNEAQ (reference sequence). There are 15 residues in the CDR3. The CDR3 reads CASSVRQGAQGEAFF. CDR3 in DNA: TGTGCCAGCAGCGTACGACAGGGGGCGCAAGGTGAAGCTTTCTTT.

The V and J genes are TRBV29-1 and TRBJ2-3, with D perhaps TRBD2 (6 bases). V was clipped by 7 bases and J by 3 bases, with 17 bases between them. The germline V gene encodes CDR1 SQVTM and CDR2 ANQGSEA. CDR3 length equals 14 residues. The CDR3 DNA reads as TGCAGCGCCGGGGACGGGAGTAGGACAGATACGCAGTATTTT. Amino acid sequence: CSAGDGSRTDTQYF.

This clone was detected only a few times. CDR3 sequence (DNA): TGTGCCAGCTCACCACCGACAGGGTTTGAAAAACTGTTTTTT. This gives the protein CASSPPTGFEKLFF. The V gene is TRBV18, the J gene TRBJ1-4, with 7 bases matching TRBD1. Germline assignment: CDR1 KGHSH and CDR2 LQKENI. The CDR3 is 14 amino acids. J gave up 7 bases and V 0 bases, and 2 bases lay outside the gene matches.

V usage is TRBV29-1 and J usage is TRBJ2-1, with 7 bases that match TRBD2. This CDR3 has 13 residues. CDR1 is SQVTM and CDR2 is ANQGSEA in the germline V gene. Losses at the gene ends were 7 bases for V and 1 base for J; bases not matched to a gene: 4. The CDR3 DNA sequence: TGCAGCGGTACTAGCGCTTCCTACAATGAGCAGTTCTTC. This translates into CSGTSASYNEQFF.

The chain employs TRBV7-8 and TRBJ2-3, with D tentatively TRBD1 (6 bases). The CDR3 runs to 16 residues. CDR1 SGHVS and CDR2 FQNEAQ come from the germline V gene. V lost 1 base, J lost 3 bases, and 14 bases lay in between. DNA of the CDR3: TGTGCCAGCAGCTTAGGGGGGCAGGGCAGAACAGATACGCAGTATTTT. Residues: CASSLGGQGRTDTQYF.

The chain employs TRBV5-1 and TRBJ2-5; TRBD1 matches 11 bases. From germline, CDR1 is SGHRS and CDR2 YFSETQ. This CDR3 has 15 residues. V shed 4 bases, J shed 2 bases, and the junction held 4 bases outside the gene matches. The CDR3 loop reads CASSPRDRGQETQYF. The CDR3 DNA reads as TGCGCCAGCAGCCCCCGGGACAGGGGGCAAGAGACCCAGTACTTC.

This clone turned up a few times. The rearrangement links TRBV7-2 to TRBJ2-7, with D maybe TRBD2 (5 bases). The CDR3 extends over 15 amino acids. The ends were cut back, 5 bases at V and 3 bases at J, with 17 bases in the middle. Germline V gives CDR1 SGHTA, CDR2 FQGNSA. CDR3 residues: CASSPGWAALYEQYF. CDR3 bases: TGTGCCAGCAGCCCGGGGTGGGCAGCGCTCTACGAGCAGTACTTC. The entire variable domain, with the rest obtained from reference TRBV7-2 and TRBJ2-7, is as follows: GAGVSQSPSNKVTEKGKDVELRCDPISGHTALYWYRQSLGQGLEFLIYFQGNSAPDKSGLPSDRFSAERTGGSVSTLTIQRTQQEDSAVYLCASSPGWAALYEQYFGPGTRLTVT.

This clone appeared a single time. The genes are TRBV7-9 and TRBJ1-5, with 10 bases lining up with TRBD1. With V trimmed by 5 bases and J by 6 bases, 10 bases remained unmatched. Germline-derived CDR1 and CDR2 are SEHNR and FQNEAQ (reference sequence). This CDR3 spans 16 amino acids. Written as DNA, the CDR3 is TGTGCCAGCAGCCAGGGGTGGACAGGGGGGTTTCAGCCCCAGCATTTT. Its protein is CASSQGWTGGFQPQHF.

The CDR3 coding sequence is TGTGCCAGCAGAGACAGACCCTATGGCTACACCTTC. Translated, it gives CASRDRPYGYTF. The V gene is TRBV6-5, the J gene TRBJ1-2; weak D call: TRBD1 (5 bases). The CDR3 contains 12 residues. V was pared by 6 bases and J by 4 bases, with 9 bases between. Germline CDR1 is MNHEY and CDR2 is SVGAGI.

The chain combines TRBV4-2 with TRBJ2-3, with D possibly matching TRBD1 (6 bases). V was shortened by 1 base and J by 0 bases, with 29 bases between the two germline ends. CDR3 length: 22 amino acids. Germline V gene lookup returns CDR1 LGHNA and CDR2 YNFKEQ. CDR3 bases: TGTGCCAGCAGCCAAGTAGGTCGGCAGGGGCCTAAGGGGCTCCCAAGCACAGATACGCAGTATTTT. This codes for CASSQVGRQGPKGLPSTDTQYF.

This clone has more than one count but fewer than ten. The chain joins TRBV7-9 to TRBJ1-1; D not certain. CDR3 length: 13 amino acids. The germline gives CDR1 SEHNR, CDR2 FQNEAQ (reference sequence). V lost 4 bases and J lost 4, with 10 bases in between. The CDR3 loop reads CASSSPHTTEAFF. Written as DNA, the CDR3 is TGTGCCAGCAGCTCCCCCCACACCACTGAAGCTTTCTTT.

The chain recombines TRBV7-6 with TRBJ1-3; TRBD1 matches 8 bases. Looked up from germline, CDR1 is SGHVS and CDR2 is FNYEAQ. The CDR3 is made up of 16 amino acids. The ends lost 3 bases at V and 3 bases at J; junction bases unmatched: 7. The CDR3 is CASSFIQGAGGNTIYF. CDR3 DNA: TGTGCCAGCAGCTTTATTCAGGGGGCTGGTGGAAACACCATATATTTT.

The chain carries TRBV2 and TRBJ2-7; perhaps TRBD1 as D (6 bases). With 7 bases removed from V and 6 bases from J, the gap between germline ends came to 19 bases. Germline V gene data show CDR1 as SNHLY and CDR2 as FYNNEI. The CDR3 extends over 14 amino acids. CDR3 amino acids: CASTFPQGNSEQYF. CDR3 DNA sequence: TGTGCCAGCACCTTCCCCCAGGGGAATAGCGAGCAGTACTTC.

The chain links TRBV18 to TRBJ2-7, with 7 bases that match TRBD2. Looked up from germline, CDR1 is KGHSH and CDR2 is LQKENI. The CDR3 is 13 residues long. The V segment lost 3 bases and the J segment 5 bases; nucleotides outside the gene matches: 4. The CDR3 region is CASSPAAGDEQYF. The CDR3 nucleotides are TGTGCCAGCTCACCGGCGGCGGGAGACGAGCAGTACTTC.

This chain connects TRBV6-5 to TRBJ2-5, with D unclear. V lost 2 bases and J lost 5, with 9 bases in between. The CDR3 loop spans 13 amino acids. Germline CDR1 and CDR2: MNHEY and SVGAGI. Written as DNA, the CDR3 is TGTGCCAGCAGTTACCCACCCGGGGAGACCCAGTACTTC. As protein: CASSYPPGETQYF.

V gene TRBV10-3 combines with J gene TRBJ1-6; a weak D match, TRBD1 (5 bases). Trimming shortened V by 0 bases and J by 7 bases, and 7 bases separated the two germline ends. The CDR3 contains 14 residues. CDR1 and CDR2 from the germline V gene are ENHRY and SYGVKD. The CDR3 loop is CAISESTGNSPLHF. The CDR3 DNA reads TGTGCCATCAGTGAGTCAACAGGCAATTCACCCCTCCACTTT.

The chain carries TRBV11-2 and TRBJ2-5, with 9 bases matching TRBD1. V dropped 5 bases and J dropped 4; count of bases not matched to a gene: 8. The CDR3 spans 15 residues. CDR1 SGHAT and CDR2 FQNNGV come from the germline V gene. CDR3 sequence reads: CASSTGTGRGETQYF. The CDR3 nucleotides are TGTGCCAGCAGCACCGGGACAGGGAGGGGAGAGACCCAGTACTTC.

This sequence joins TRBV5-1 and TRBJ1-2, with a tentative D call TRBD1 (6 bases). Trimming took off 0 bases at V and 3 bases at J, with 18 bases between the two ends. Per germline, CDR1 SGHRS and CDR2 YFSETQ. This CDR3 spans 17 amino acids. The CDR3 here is CASSLDAGGALDYGYTF. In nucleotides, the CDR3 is TGCGCCAGCAGCTTGGACGCGGGGGGCGCTTTGGACTATGGCTACACCTTC.

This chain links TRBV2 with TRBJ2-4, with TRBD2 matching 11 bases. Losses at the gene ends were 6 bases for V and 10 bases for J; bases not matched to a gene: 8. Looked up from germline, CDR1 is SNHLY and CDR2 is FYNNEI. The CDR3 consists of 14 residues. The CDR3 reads CASSDRTSGSIQYF. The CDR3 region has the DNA TGTGCCAGCAGCGACAGGACTAGCGGGTCGATTCAGTACTTC.

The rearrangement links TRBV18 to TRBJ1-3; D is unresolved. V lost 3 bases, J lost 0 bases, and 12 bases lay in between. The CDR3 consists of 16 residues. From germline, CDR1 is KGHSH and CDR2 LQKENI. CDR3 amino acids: CASSPGVILSGNTIYF. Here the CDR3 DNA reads TGTGCCAGCTCACCCGGTGTTATCCTCTCTGGAAACACCATATATTTT.

CDR3 nucleotide sequence: TGTGCCAGCAGCGCGGGACTAGCGGGGGACAAAAACATTCAGTACTTC. Amino acids: CASSAGLAGDKNIQYF. The chain combines TRBV7-2 with TRBJ2-4; 14 nucleotides match TRBD2. V was clipped by 5 bases and J by 3 bases; unmatched bases: 3. CDR3 length equals 16 residues. Germline V gives CDR1 SGHTA, CDR2 FQGNSA.

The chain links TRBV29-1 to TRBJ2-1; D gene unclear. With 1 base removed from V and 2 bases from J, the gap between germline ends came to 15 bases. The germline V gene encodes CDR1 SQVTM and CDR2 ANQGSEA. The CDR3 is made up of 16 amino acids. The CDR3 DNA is TGCAGCGTTGAAGGGCTATGGAGCTTTGCCTACAATGAGCAGTTCTTC. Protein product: CSVEGLWSFAYNEQFF.

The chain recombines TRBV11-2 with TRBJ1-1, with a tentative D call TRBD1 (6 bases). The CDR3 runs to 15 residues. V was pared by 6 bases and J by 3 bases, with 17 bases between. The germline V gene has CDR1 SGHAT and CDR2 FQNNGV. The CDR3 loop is CASSLPSYRDTEAFF. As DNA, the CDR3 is TGTGCCAGCAGTCTTCCCTCCTACAGGGACACTGAAGCTTTCTTT.

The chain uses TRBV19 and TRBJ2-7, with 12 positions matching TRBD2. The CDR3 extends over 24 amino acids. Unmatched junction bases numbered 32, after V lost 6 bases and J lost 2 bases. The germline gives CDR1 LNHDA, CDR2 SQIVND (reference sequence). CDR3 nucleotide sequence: TGTGCCAGTAGCACCTACACGGAGGGAACTTCTAGCGGGAGGGCCTTCGCGAGGGCCTACGAGCAGTACTTC. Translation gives CASSTYTEGTSSGRAFARAYEQYF.